This note documents a single T cell receptor beta chain sequence. The PCR had 60 Vbeta and 13 Jbeta primers. Sequencing used immunoSEQ multiplex PCR; TCRdb keeps in-frame clones, though not all of them. Of 150,000 to 200,000 clones listed, 70% to 80% were seen once; the top ten hold 1.5% to 2%. CDR3 length: 13 amino acids. The germline CDR1 and CDR2 sequences are MNHNS and SASEGT. V lost 10 bases and J lost 0, with 13 bases in between. This sample was taken from a study of cytomegalovirus exposure and HLA in healthy donors. The TCR sequence derives from a woman between 45 and 60 years old in good health and CMV-seronegative. The chain couples TRBV6-1 to TRBJ2-7; a possible D gene is TRBD2 (6 bases). Sequenced input: PBMCs. CDR3 sequence: CAIGGKVSYEQYF. In nucleotides, the CDR3 is TGTGCCATCGGGGGAAAGGTCTCCTACGAGCAGTACTTC.